A single sample gave rise to the 3 T cell receptor beta chains below, sequenced in a study of molecular identifiers for immune sequencing clone quantification. TCRdb reprocessed the PCR reads with MiXCR, giving one entry per CDR3 protein. The sample holds about 640,000 distinct CDR3 sequences, 20% seen once. The sequenced material came from naive CD8+ T cells from blood, with Jurkat cell RNA spiked in. Noted subset: FACS-sorted CD8+CD4-CCR7+CD45RA+ naive T cells. These receptors came from a human donor in good health. Some libraries in this study had Jurkat cell RNA spiked in.

This clonotype turned up a few times. This chain connects TRBV4-2 to TRBJ2-7; 11 bases match TRBD2. Germline loops: CDR1 LGHNA, CDR2 YNFKEQ. V gave up 0 bases and J gave up 4 bases; unmatched junction bases: 5. The CDR3 has 16 residues. The CDR3 DNA is TGTGCCAGCAGCCAAGATGAGACTAGCGGGACGTACGAGCAGTACTTC. Residues: CASSQDETSGTYEQYF.

The CDR3, as DNA: TGTGCCAGCAGTGAAGGTTCGGGGGCCTACACAGATACGCAGTATTTT. Residues: CASSEGSGAYTDTQYF. The chain uses TRBV6-1 and TRBJ2-3, with D perhaps TRBD1 or TRBD2 (6 bases each). Germline V gene sequence: CDR1 MNHNS, CDR2 SASEGT. The CDR3 is 16 residues long. Between the trimmed V and J ends, which lost 1 base and 2 bases, there was a span of 13 bases.

This clonotype has at least ten counts. The rearrangement links TRBV6-1 to TRBJ1-1; no clear D. There are 14 residues in the CDR3. The germline V gene has CDR1 MNHNS and CDR2 SASEGT. V lost 3 bases and J 3 bases, leaving 11 bases between the germline ends. The CDR3: CASSDLGVDTEAFF. CDR3 nucleotide sequence: TGTGCCAGCAGTGATTTGGGAGTCGACACTGAAGCTTTCTTT.